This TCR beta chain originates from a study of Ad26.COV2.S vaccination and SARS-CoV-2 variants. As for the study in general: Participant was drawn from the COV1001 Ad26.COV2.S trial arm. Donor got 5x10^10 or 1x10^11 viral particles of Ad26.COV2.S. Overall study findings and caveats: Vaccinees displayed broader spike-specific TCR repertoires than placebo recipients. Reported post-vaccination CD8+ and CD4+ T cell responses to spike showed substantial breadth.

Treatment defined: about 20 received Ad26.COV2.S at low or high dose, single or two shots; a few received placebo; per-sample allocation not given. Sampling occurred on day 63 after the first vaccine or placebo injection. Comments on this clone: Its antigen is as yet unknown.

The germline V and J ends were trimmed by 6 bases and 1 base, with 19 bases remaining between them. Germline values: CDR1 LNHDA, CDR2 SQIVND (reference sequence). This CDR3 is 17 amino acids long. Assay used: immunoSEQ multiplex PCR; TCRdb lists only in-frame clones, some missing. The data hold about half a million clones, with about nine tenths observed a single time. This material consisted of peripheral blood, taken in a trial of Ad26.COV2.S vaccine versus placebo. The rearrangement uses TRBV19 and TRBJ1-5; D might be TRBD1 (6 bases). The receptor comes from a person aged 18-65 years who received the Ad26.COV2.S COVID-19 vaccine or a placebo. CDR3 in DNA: TGTGCCAGTAGGACCCAGTTCTCAGGGGTGAGCAATCAGCCCCAGCATTTT. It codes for CASRTQFSGVSNQPQHF.